The source of this TCR beta chain is a study of blood T cell repertoires in COVID-19. Whole-study context: Acute-phase and convalescent COVID-19 samples originated in the United States, Italy and Spain. From T cells, B-cell-depleted T cells, or PBMCs came the material, which was cDNA or gDNA.

The CDR3 totals 15 residues. J gave up 2 bases and V 6 bases, and 3 bases lay outside the gene matches. Germline values: CDR1 MNHEY, CDR2 SVGAGI. Sequenced by immunoSEQ multiplex PCR; TCRdb stores in-frame clones only, minus some. This table has 250,000 or so clones, roughly 87% appearing once. Membership in each cohort depended on participant-reported clinical history. Recovery meant two consecutive negative NP/OP PCR tests, professional clearance, or resolved symptoms. What was sequenced was PBMCs or T cells enriched from blood (not recorded which). The genes are TRBV6-5 and TRBJ2-1; 11 nucleotides agree with TRBD2. The TCR sequence derives from a man aged 30 to 39 who had recovered from COVID-19. The CDR3 spells CASSRLAGTYNEQFF. CDR3 nucleotide sequence: TGTGCCAGCAGCCGACTAGCGGGAACCTACAATGAGCAGTTCTTC.